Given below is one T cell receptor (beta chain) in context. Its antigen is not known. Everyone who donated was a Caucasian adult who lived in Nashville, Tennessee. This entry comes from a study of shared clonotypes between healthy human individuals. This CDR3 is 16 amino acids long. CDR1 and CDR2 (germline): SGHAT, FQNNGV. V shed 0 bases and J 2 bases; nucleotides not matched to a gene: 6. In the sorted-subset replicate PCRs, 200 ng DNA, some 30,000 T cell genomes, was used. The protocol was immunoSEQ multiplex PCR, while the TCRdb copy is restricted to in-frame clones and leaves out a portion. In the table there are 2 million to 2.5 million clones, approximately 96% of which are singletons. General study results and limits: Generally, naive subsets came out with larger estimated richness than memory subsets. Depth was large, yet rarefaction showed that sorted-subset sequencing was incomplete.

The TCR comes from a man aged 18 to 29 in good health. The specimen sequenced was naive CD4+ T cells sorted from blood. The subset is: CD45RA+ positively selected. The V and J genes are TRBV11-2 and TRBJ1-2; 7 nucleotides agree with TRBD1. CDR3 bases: TGTGCCAGCAGCTTAGATTTAACAGGGGTGAACTATGGCTACACCTTC. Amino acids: CASSLDLTGVNYGYTF. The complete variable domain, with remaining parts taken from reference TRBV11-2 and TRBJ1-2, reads EAGVAQSPRYKIIEKRQSVAFWCNPISGHATLYWYQQILGQGPKLLIQFQNNGVVDDSQLPKDRFSAERLKGVDSTLKIQPAKLEDSAVYLCASSLDLTGVNYGYTFGSGTRLTVV.